A selection of T cell receptor beta chains follows, all from one sample in a study of blood T cells in healthy people across ages. From the 5' RACE reads, TCRdb called clonotypes with MiXCR, one entry per CDR3 protein. This sample has around 1,500,000 distinct CDR3 sequences, with around 42% found just once. The specimen sequenced was blood. The receptor source for this set is a woman between 18 and 29 years old in good health. Both conserved end residues are part of each CDR3. D genes are given only for firm matches. Size tells how often a clone was seen (once, few, many) or the class of an expanded clone, and some rows leave it out.

v_gene	abundance	d_gene	j_gene	CDR3aa	CDR3nt
TRBV7-2	-	-	TRBJ2-4	CASSPREAKNIQYF	TGTGCCAGCAGCCCTCGGGAGGCCAAAAACATTCAGTACTTC
TRBV5-1	-	TRBD2	TRBJ2-7	CASSDSLASSYEQYF	TGCGCCAGCAGCGACTCACTAGCGTCCTCCTACGAGCAGTACTTC
TRBV7-3	-	TRBD2	TRBJ2-3	CASTPGGWYTDTQYF	TGTGCCAGCACCCCGGGAGGGTGGTACACAGATACGCAGTATTTT
TRBV7-3	-	TRBD1	TRBJ1-4	CASSLGTGLDEKLFF	TGTGCCAGCAGCTTGGGGACAGGGCTGGATGAAAAACTGTTTTTT
TRBV20-1	few	-	TRBJ2-3	CSAYTGITDTQYF	TGCAGTGCTTACACAGGGATAACAGATACGCAGTATTTT
TRBV20-1	-	TRBD2	TRBJ2-7	CSASTGLAGYEQYF	TGCAGTGCTAGCACGGGTCTAGCGGGTTACGAGCAGTACTTC
TRBV20-1	-	TRBD1	TRBJ1-2	CSALRTGDLYGYTF	TGCAGTGCCCTTCGGACAGGGGACCTATATGGCTACACCTTC
TRBV29-1	few	-	TRBJ1-5	CSVVAVKMYQPQHF	TGCAGCGTTGTAGCGGTCAAGATGTATCAGCCCCAGCATTTT
TRBV3-1	few	TRBD2	TRBJ2-3	CASSLGLAGGTGDTQYF	TGTGCCAGCAGCCTCGGACTAGCGGGAGGAACGGGGGATACGCAGTATTTT
TRBV10-3	-	-	TRBJ2-3	CATHQGRGSTDTQYF	TGTGCCACCCACCAGGGTCGTGGGAGCACAGATACGCAGTATTTT
TRBV19	-	-	TRBJ2-5	CASKPEGQETQYF	TGTGCCAGTAAGCCCGAAGGCCAAGAGACCCAGTACTTC
TRBV27	few	TRBD1	TRBJ1-1	CASSFLPLLQGANTEAFF	TGTGCCAGCAGTTTCCTTCCGCTGTTACAGGGGGCGAACACTGAAGCTTTCTTT
TRBV29-1	few	-	TRBJ1-2	CSVEDHETFHTF	TGCAGCGTTGAAGATCATGAGACTTTCCACACCTTC
TRBV29-1	-	-	TRBJ1-5	CSVATDSNQPQHF	TGCAGCGTAGCGACAGATAGCAATCAGCCCCAGCATTTT
TRBV7-9	-	TRBD1	TRBJ1-2	CASSPSPTAVNRGHGYTF	TGTGCCAGCAGCCCAAGCCCTACCGCCGTAAACAGGGGGCATGGCTACACCTTC
TRBV10-3	few	TRBD1	TRBJ2-3	CAISESLRGQGTDTQYF	TGTGCCATCAGTGAGTCCCTCCGTGGACAGGGTACAGATACGCAGTATTTT
TRBV28	-	-	TRBJ2-6	CASTSFSGANVLTF	TGTGCCAGCACGTCCTTCTCTGGGGCCAACGTCCTGACTTTC
TRBV18	once	TRBD1	TRBJ2-7	CASSPPRQGVMHERYF	TGTGCCAGCTCACCACCGAGACAGGGGGTAATGCACGAGCGGTACTTC
TRBV12-5	-	TRBD1	TRBJ2-1	CASGQPTGQGAGEQFF	TGTGCTAGTGGACAACCTACGGGACAGGGGGCAGGTGAGCAGTTCTTC
TRBV12-3/TRBV12-4	few	TRBD1	TRBJ1-1	CASSLRWTGGAESQAFF	TGTGCCAGCAGTTTACGGTGGACAGGGGGCGCAGAATCTCAAGCTTTCTTT
TRBV6-6	few	TRBD2	TRBJ2-7	CASNSGITYEQYF	TGTGCCAGCAATAGCGGGATTACCTACGAGCAGTACTTC
TRBV5-1	-	TRBD1	TRBJ1-1	CASSLTGGRENTEAFF	TGCGCCAGCAGCCTTACAGGGGGAAGGGAGAACACTGAAGCTTTCTTT
TRBV2	-	TRBD1	TRBJ2-7	CASRELGQAYEQYF	TGTGCCAGCAGGGAACTGGGACAGGCATACGAGCAGTACTTC
TRBV6-2/TRBV6-3	many	TRBD2	TRBJ2-7	CASSTGTSGHEQYF	TGTGCCAGCAGTACCGGGACTAGCGGCCACGAGCAGTACTTC
TRBV28	-	-	TRBJ2-7	CASSLIDRIYEQYF	TGTGCCAGCAGTTTGATTGACAGAATCTACGAGCAGTACTTC
TRBV6-5	-	TRBD1	TRBJ2-7	CASSYAQPGQGVYEQYF	TGTGCCAGCAGTTACGCTCAGCCGGGACAGGGTGTCTACGAGCAGTACTTC
TRBV7-9	-	TRBD1	TRBJ1-2	CASSQAGQNGGYTF	TGTGCCAGCAGCCAAGCGGGACAGAACGGAGGCTACACCTTC
TRBV2	once	TRBD1	TRBJ2-2	CASRVRGLTGELFF	TGTGCCAGCAGAGTAAGGGGGCTTACCGGGGAGCTGTTTTTT